This record looks at one T cell receptor (beta chain) sequence and its context. CD45RO-negative cells were positively selected for CCR7, leaving out terminally differentiated effector memory CD45RA+ cells. Sequencing used immunoSEQ multiplex PCR; TCRdb keeps in-frame clones, though not all of them. The table has about 2.1 million clones, around 93% seen once. This record belongs to a study of shared clonotypes between healthy human individuals. The germline V gene has CDR1 SGHVS and CDR2 FQNEAQ. This CDR3 has 17 amino acids. V lost 4 bases, J lost 5 bases, and 11 bases stayed unmatched. Sequenced: naive CD8+ T cells from PBMCs. This clonotype was sampled from a man younger than 35 in good health. Some clones in this sample may be carry-over from other donors' samples. V is TRBV7-8 and J is TRBJ2-1; 10 bases line up with TRBD1. The CDR3 DNA is TGTGCCAGCAGCTCCTCCCCGGACAGGGGGGGGAACAATGAGCAGTTCTTC. Its translation: CASSSSPDRGGNNEQFF.